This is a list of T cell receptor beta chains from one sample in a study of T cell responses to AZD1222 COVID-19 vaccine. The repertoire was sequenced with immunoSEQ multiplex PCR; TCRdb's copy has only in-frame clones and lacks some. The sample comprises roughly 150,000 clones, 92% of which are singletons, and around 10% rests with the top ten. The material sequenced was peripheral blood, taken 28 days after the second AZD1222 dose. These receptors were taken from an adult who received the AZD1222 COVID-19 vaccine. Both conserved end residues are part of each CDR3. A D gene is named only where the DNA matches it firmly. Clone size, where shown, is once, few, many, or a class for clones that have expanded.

DNA: TGTGCCAGCAGTTACCTTGGGGCTGAAGCTTTCTTT; CDR3: CASSYLGAEAFF; D: .; size: .; V: TRBV6-5; J: TRBJ1-1
DNA: TGTGCCAGCAGTTACTCGACTTTGGGACAGGGGAATGGCTACACCTTC; CDR3: CASSYSTLGQGNGYTF; D: TRBD1; size: few; V: TRBV6-5; J: TRBJ1-2
DNA: TGTGCCAGCAGTGAACCAGGGGATGCCTATGGCTACACCTTC; CDR3: CASSEPGDAYGYTF; D: .; size: .; V: TRBV25-1; J: TRBJ1-2
DNA: TGTGCCAGCAGCTTAACAGGGGGACAAGAGACCCAGTACTTC; CDR3: CASSLTGGQETQYF; D: TRBD1; size: .; V: TRBV7-9; J: TRBJ2-5
DNA: TGTGCCAGCAGTTTAGCGGTACCCACCGGGGAGCTGTTTTTT; CDR3: CASSLAVPTGELFF; D: .; size: .; V: TRBV27; J: TRBJ2-2
DNA: TGTGCCAGCAGTTCCCTGACAGGACCCCTGGGAGAGCAGTACTTC; CDR3: CASSSLTGPLGEQYF; D: .; size: .; V: TRBV27; J: TRBJ2-7
DNA: TGCGCCAGCAGCTTGAGCCTTCTCTACAATGAGCAGTTCTTC; CDR3: CASSLSLLYNEQFF; D: .; size: .; V: TRBV5-1; J: TRBJ2-1
DNA: TGTGCCAGTAGTATAGATCAGGGCTATGGCTACACCTTC; CDR3: CASSIDQGYGYTF; D: .; size: .; V: TRBV19; J: TRBJ1-2
DNA: TGTGCCAGCAGCCAAGTTTTGAGCGGGAGATTCAGGGCAGATACGCAGTATTTT; CDR3: CASSQVLSGRFRADTQYF; D: TRBD2; size: .; V: TRBV14; J: TRBJ2-3
DNA: TGTGCCTGGAGTGTCTGGGACAGAGATGCAACTAATGAAAAACTGTTTTTT; CDR3: CAWSVWDRDATNEKLFF; D: TRBD1; size: .; V: TRBV30; J: TRBJ1-4
DNA: TGTGCCAGTAGTGCCCCGGGACTTAGCACAGATACGCAGTATTTT; CDR3: CASSAPGLSTDTQYF; D: .; size: .; V: TRBV19; J: TRBJ2-3
DNA: TGTGCCACCAGCAGAACCAAACCGACAGGGTATGGCTACACCTTC; CDR3: CATSRTKPTGYGYTF; D: TRBD1; size: once; V: TRBV15; J: TRBJ1-2
DNA: TGTGCCAGTAGTACATATACCTACGAGCAGTACTTC; CDR3: CASSTYTYEQYF; D: .; size: .; V: TRBV19; J: TRBJ2-7
DNA: TGTGCCAGCAATCGGGGGGGAGGAATGTACAATGAGCAGTTCTTC; CDR3: CASNRGGGMYNEQFF; D: TRBD2; size: .; V: TRBV7-8; J: TRBJ2-1
DNA: TGTGCCAGCGGAGTTCGGATGAACACTGAAGCTTTCTTT; CDR3: CASGVRMNTEAFF; D: .; size: .; V: TRBV5-6; J: TRBJ1-1
DNA: TGTGCCAGCAAAAGGGGTCCTTACGAGCAGTACTTC; CDR3: CASKRGPYEQYF; D: .; size: .; V: TRBV6-5; J: TRBJ2-7
DNA: TGTGCCAGCAGTCTAGAATACACCCTGGGCTATGGCTACACCTTC; CDR3: CASSLEYTLGYGYTF; D: .; size: .; V: TRBV28; J: TRBJ1-2
DNA: TGTGCCAGCAGTTACGGGACAGGGGCTAACTATGGCTACACCTTC; CDR3: CASSYGTGANYGYTF; D: TRBD1; size: .; V: TRBV28; J: TRBJ1-2
DNA: TGTGCCAGCTCACCTGAGAAGGGCACTGAAGCTTTCTTT; CDR3: CASSPEKGTEAFF; D: .; size: .; V: TRBV18; J: TRBJ1-1
DNA: TGTGCCAGCAGCCCGTACAGGCAGGGCACTGAAGCTTTCTTT; CDR3: CASSPYRQGTEAFF; D: .; size: .; V: TRBV7-9; J: TRBJ1-1
DNA: TGTGCCAGCAGCTTTAAGGGGAGCTCCTACAATGAGCAGTTCTTC; CDR3: CASSFKGSSYNEQFF; D: .; size: .; V: TRBV5-4; J: TRBJ2-1
DNA: TGTGCCAGCCTCGGACTAGGAGTAACCGGGGAGCTGTTTTTT; CDR3: CASLGLGVTGELFF; D: TRBD2; size: .; V: TRBV2; J: TRBJ2-2
DNA: TGTGCCAGCAGCGCTCTGCCGGGGACTTGGTCAGAGACCCAGTACTTC; CDR3: CASSALPGTWSETQYF; D: .; size: .; V: TRBV28; J: TRBJ2-5
DNA: TGTGCCAGCAGCTCTCGCGGGGATACGCAGTATTTT; CDR3: CASSSRGDTQYF; D: .; size: .; V: TRBV11-2; J: TRBJ2-3